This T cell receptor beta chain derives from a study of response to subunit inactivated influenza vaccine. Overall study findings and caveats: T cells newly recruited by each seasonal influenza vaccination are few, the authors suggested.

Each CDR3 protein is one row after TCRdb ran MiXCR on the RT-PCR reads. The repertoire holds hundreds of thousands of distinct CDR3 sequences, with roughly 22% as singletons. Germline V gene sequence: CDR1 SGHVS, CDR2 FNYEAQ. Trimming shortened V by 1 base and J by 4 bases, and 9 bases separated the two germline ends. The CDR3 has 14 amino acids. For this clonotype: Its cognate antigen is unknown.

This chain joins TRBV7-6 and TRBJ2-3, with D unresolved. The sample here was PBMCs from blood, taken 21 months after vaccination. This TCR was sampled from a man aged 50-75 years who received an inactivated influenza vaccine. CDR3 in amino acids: CASSLDNSADTQYF. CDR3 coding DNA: TGTGCCAGCAGCTTAGATAATTCCGCAGATACGCAGTATTTT.